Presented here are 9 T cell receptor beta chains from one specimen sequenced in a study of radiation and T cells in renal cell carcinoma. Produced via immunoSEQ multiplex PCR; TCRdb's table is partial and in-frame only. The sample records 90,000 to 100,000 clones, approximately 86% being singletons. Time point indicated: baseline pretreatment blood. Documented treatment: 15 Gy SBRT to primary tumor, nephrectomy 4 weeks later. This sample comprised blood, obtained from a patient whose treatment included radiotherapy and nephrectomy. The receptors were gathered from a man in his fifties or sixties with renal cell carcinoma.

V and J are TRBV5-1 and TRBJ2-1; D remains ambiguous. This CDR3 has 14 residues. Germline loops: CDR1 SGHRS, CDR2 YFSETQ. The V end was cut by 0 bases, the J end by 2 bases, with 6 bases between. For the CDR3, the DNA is TGCGCCAGCAGCTTGGCGGATACCTACAATGAGCAGTTCTTC. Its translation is CASSLADTYNEQFF. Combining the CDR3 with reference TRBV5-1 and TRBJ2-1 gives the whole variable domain KAGVTQTPRYLIKTRGQQVTLSCSPISGHRSVSWYQQTPGQGLQFLFEYFSETQRNKGNFPGRFSGRQFSNSRSEMNVSTLELGDSALYLCASSLADTYNEQFFGPGTRLTVL.

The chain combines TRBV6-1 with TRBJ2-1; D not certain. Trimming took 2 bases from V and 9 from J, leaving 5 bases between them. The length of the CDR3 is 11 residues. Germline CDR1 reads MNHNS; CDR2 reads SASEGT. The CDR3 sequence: CASSERGEQFF. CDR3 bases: TGTGCCAGCAGTGAACGAGGTGAGCAGTTCTTC.

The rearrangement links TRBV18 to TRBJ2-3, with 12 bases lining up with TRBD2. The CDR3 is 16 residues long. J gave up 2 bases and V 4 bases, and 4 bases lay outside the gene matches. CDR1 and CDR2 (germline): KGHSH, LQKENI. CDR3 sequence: CASSQGLAGLTDTQYF. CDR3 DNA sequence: TGTGCCAGCTCACAAGGACTAGCGGGGCTCACAGATACGCAGTATTTT.

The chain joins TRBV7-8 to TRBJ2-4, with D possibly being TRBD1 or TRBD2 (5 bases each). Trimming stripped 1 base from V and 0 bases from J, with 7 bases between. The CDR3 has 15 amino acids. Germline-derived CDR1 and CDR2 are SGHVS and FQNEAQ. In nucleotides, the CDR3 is TGTGCCAGCAGCTTAGAGGGGACAGCCAAAAACATTCAGTACTTC. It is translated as CASSLEGTAKNIQYF. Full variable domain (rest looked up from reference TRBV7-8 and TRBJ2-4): GAGVSQSPRYKVAKRGQDVALRCDPISGHVSLFWYQQALGQGPEFLTYFQNEAQLDKSGLPSDRFFAERPEGSVSTLKIQRTQQEDSAVYLCASSLEGTAKNIQYFGAGTRLSVL.

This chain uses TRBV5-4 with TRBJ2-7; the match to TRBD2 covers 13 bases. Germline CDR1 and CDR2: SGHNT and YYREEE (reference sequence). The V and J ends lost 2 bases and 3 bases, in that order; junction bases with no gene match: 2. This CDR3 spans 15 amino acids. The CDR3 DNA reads TGTGCCAGCAGCTTATGGACTAGCGGGAGCTACGAGCAGTACTTC. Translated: CASSLWTSGSYEQYF.

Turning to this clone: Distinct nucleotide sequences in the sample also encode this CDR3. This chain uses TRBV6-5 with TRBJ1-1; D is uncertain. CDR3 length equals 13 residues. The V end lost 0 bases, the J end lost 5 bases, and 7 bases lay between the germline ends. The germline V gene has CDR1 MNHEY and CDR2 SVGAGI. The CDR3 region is CASSYSRGTEAFF. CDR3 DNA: TGTGCCAGCAGTTACTCTCGGGGAACTGAAGCTTTCTTT.

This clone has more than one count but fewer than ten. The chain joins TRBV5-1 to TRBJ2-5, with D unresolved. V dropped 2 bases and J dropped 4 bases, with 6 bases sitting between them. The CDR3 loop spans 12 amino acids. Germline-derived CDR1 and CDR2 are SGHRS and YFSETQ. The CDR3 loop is CASSFTLETQYF. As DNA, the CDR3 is TGCGCCAGCAGCTTCACTTTAGAGACCCAGTACTTC.

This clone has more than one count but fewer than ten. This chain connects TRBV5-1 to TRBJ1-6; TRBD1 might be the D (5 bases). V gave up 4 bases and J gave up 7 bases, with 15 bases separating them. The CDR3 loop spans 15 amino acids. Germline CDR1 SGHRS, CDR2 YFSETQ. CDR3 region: CASSPSGGRNSPLHF. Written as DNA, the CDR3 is TGCGCCAGCAGCCCCTCTGGGGGGAGAAATTCACCCCTCCACTTT.

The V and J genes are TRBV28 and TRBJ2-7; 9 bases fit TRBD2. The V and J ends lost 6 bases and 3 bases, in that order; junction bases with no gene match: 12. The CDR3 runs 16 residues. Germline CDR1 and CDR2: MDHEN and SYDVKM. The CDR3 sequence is CASSPPRGGVVYEQYF. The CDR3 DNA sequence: TGTGCCAGCAGCCCACCCCGCGGGGGGGTTGTCTACGAGCAGTACTTC.